This T cell receptor (beta chain) was recorded in a study of cytomegalovirus exposure and HLA in healthy donors. Each donor was nominally healthy when sampled (though unrecorded immune exposures were likely). V dropped 4 bases and J dropped 6 bases, with 10 bases sitting between them. The CDR3 consists of 12 residues. CDR1 SGHRS and CDR2 YFSETQ come from the germline V gene. In this sample, this clone turned up a few times. The antigen is not known. The PCR was carried out with 60 Vbeta primers and 13 Jbeta primers. This table comes from immunoSEQ multiplex PCR, and its TCRdb copy is limited to in-frame clones, with some not included. Counted here are 85,000 to 130,000 clones, roughly 79% occurring once; the ten biggest clones make up 4.5% to 7%. Notes on the study in general: The study designated 164 TCR beta chains cytomegalovirus-associated. The authors judged a highly shared variant cluster likely a sequencing artifact. In vitro assays verified that a few CMV-associated chains recognized CMV antigens specifically.

This receptor was obtained from a man aged 55-75 years in good health and CMV-seropositive. This chain uses TRBV5-1 with TRBJ1-2; D remains ambiguous. Material for sequencing was PBMCs. The CDR3 sequence is CASSRTADGYTF. DNA of the CDR3: TGCGCCAGCAGCCGAACAGCGGATGGCTACACCTTC.